This is a list of T cell receptor beta chains from one sample in a study of blood T cell repertoires in COVID-19. This table comes from immunoSEQ multiplex PCR, and its TCRdb copy is limited to in-frame clones, with some not included. The table lists under 350,000 clones, around four fifths of them singletons. The sample taken for sequencing was peripheral blood. These receptors came from a man aged 55 to 69 who had recovered from COVID-19. Both conserved end residues are part of each CDR3. The D gene is left open where the match is weak. A row's size may be missing; if present it is once, few, many or a size class.

>TRBJ2-7|TRBV3-1/TRBV3-2|NA|NA
CASSQVRANEQYF
TGTGCCAGCAGCCAAGTGCGGGCCAACGAGCAGTACTTC
>TRBJ1-1|TRBV11-3|few|NA
CASSSTANTEAFF
TGTGCCAGCAGCTCGACAGCTAACACTGAAGCTTTCTTT
>TRBJ2-3|TRBV3-1/TRBV3-2|NA|TRBD2
CASSQPPGLAVTDTQYF
TGTGCCAGCAGCCAACCCCCGGGACTAGCGGTCACAGATACGCAGTATTTT
>TRBJ1-2|TRBV3-1/TRBV3-2|NA|NA
CASSHSMLQGTNYGYTF
TGTGCCAGCAGCCATAGTATGTTGCAGGGGACTAACTATGGCTACACCTTC
>TRBJ1-1|TRBV5-1|NA|TRBD1
CASSRREGAYEAFF
TGCGCCAGCAGCCGCCGTGAGGGGGCGTATGAAGCTTTCTTT
>TRBJ2-7|TRBV28|NA|NA
CATTLQGPYEQYF
TGTGCCACTACTCTACAGGGACCCTACGAGCAGTACTTC
>TRBJ2-3|TRBV7-2|once|TRBD2
CASSLAGLAGAYSDTQYF
TGTGCCAGCAGCTTAGCGGGACTAGCGGGGGCTTATAGTGATACGCAGTATTTT
>TRBJ1-1|TRBV5-1|NA|TRBD1
CASSLQGATEAFF
TGCGCCAGCAGCTTACAGGGGGCCACTGAAGCTTTCTTT
>TRBJ1-2|TRBV4-1|NA|NA
CASSVELTGNYGYTF
TGCGCCAGCAGCGTGGAGCTTACGGGTAACTATGGCTACACCTTC
>TRBJ2-5|TRBV5-1|few|NA
CASSFSGTPAQETQYF
TGCGCCAGCAGCTTCAGCGGGACACCGGCCCAAGAGACCCAGTACTTC
>TRBJ2-5|TRBV7-9|NA|NA
CASSLVFQVRETQYF
TGTGCCAGCAGCTTAGTTTTCCAGGTTCGGGAGACCCAGTACTTC
>TRBJ2-7|TRBV3-1/TRBV3-2|NA|NA
CASSQSRYEQYF
TGTGCCAGCAGCCAATCCCGGTACGAGCAGTACTTC
>TRBJ2-3|TRBV18|NA|TRBD1
CASSGQLGYSDTQYF
TGTGCCAGCTCGGGACAGTTGGGGTATTCAGATACGCAGTATTTT
>TRBJ1-1|TRBV5-1|once|NA
CASSRSGGIDTEAFF
TGCGCCAGCAGCCGCTCCGGGGGAATCGACACTGAAGCTTTCTTT
>TRBJ2-1|TRBV5-1|few|NA
CASSPDNYNEQFF
TGCGCCAGCAGCCCGGACAATTACAATGAGCAGTTCTTC
>TRBJ2-2|TRBV7-9|NA|TRBD2
CASSPPGLGGTGELFF
TGTGCCAGCAGCCCCCCCGGGCTGGGGGGGACCGGGGAGCTGTTTTTT
>TRBJ2-2|TRBV2|few|NA
CASSEVGAEELFF
TGTGCCAGCAGTGAGGTGGGGGCGGAGGAGCTGTTTTTT
>TRBJ2-5|TRBV21-1|NA|NA
CASSKALSLQLEVGGLQETQYF
TGTGCCAGCAGCAAAGCGCTTTCATTGCAACTCGAGGTCGGGGGGCTTCAAGAGACCCAGTACTTC
>TRBJ1-4|TRBV27|NA|NA
CASSLNTAATNEKLFF
TGTGCCAGCAGTTTAAATACAGCTGCAACTAATGAAAAACTGTTTTTT
>TRBJ2-3|TRBV5-6|NA|NA
CASSFGSPPAADTQYF
TGTGCCAGCAGCTTTGGCTCACCACCCGCGGCAGATACGCAGTATTTT
>TRBJ2-6|TRBV24-1|NA|NA
CATSDPRASGANVLTF
TGTGCCACCAGTGACCCAAGAGCCTCTGGGGCCAACGTCCTGACTTTC
>TRBJ2-7|TRBV6-5|NA|TRBD2
CASSDSGRTREQYF
TGTGCCAGCAGCGATAGCGGGAGAACGCGGGAGCAGTACTTC
>TRBJ2-5|TRBV28|NA|NA
CASSLRLESETQYF
TGTGCCAGCAGTTTACGTCTGGAGTCGGAGACCCAGTACTTC
>TRBJ1-5|TRBV18|NA|NA
CASSLSSNQPQHF
TGTGCCAGCTCACTGTCGAGCAATCAGCCCCAGCATTTT
>TRBJ1-2|TRBV15|few|NA
CATSRDLTTPIDYTF
TGTGCCACCAGCAGAGATCTGACGACACCTATCGACTACACCTTC
>TRBJ2-3|TRBV7-6|NA|TRBD2
CASSPGLANTDTQYF
TGTGCCAGCAGCCCTGGACTAGCCAACACAGATACGCAGTATTTT
>TRBJ1-6|TRBV2|few|NA
CASSEGGHLLYNSPLHF
TGTGCCAGCAGTGAAGGGGGACACCTCCTCTATAATTCACCCCTCCACTTT
>TRBJ1-6|TRBV27|NA|NA
CASSLNQGPKNSPLHF
TGTGCCAGCAGTCTAAATCAGGGGCCAAAAAATTCACCCCTCCACTTT
>TRBJ1-5|TRBV19|NA|NA
CASSSGTSNQPQHF
TGTGCCAGCAGCTCCGGGACAAGCAATCAGCCCCAGCATTTT
>TRBJ2-3|TRBV5-4|once|NA
CASSLDIGGTQYF
TGTGCCAGCAGCTTGGATATAGGAGGGACGCAGTATTTT
>TRBJ2-7|TRBV5-1|NA|TRBD1
CASSLVGTGGSEQYF
TGCGCCAGCAGCTTGGTTGGGACAGGGGGTAGCGAGCAGTACTTC
>TRBJ2-3|TRBV5-1|NA|TRBD2
CASRLAVTDTQYF
TGCGCCAGCAGGCTAGCGGTCACAGATACGCAGTATTTT
>TRBJ2-3|TRBV4-1|NA|TRBD1
CASSQRTGASTDTQYF
TGCGCCAGCAGCCAAAGGACAGGGGCTAGCACAGATACGCAGTATTTT
>TRBJ2-1|TRBV6-2/TRBV6-3|NA|TRBD2
CASSYSAGLAVKRGNEQFF
TGTGCCAGCAGTTACTCCGCGGGACTAGCTGTGAAGAGAGGAAATGAGCAGTTCTTC
>TRBJ1-1|TRBV12-5|NA|NA
CASTRQGSDTEAFF
TGTGCTAGCACTCGCCAGGGTTCGGACACTGAAGCTTTCTTT
>TRBJ2-1|TRBV18|NA|TRBD2
CASSPRTSGSLNEQFF
TGTGCCAGCTCACCTAGGACTAGCGGGAGTCTCAATGAGCAGTTCTTC
>TRBJ2-7|TRBV3-1/TRBV3-2|NA|NA
CASSQGTSYEQYF
TGTGCCAGCAGCCAGGGCACTTCCTACGAGCAGTACTTC
>TRBJ1-4|TRBV7-9|NA|TRBD1
CASSLEGTGNEKLFF
TGTGCCAGCAGCTTAGAAGGGACAGGGAATGAAAAACTGTTTTTT
>TRBJ2-7|TRBV28|NA|NA
CASRVGRTYEQYF
TGTGCCAGCAGGGTGGGGAGAACCTACGAGCAGTACTTC
>TRBJ2-1|TRBV29-1|NA|NA
CSVEDLPGVSEQFF
TGCAGCGTTGAAGATCTTCCAGGGGTAAGTGAGCAGTTCTTC
>TRBJ1-5|TRBV2|NA|TRBD1
CASRGDRSGQPQHF
TGTGCCAGCAGGGGGGACAGGTCGGGTCAGCCCCAGCATTTT
>TRBJ1-5|TRBV6-1|NA|NA
CASSEGDWRNQPQHF
TGTGCCAGCAGTGAAGGAGACTGGAGGAATCAGCCCCAGCATTTT
>TRBJ2-5|TRBV18|NA|TRBD2
CASSPPPSGVKETQYF
TGTGCCAGCTCACCACCGCCTAGCGGGGTTAAAGAGACCCAGTACTTC
>TRBJ2-3|TRBV2|NA|TRBD1
CASSETGMSTDTQYF
TGTGCCAGCAGTGAGACAGGGATGAGCACAGATACGCAGTATTTT
>TRBJ1-4|TRBV6-6|NA|TRBD1
CASSRAGTGTNEKLFF
TGTGCCAGCAGTCGAGCCGGGACAGGGACTAATGAAAAACTGTTTTTT
>TRBJ1-1|TRBV6-6|NA|TRBD1
CASNPGRDSRTEAFF
TGTGCCAGCAACCCTGGCCGGGACAGCAGGACTGAAGCTTTCTTT
>TRBJ1-1|TRBV6-4|once|NA
CASSPLAGNTEAFF
TGTGCCAGCAGCCCTCTTGCGGGGAACACTGAAGCTTTCTTT
>TRBJ2-2|TRBV2|NA|NA
CASRDSGGTGELFF
TGTGCCAGCAGGGATAGCGGAGGCACCGGGGAGCTGTTTTTT
>TRBJ2-7|TRBV12-3/TRBV12-4|NA|NA
CASSSSSYEQYF
TGTGCCAGCAGTTCCAGCTCCTACGAGCAGTACTTC
>TRBJ2-1|TRBV7-4|NA|NA
CASSLVVGAAYNEQFF
TGTGCCAGCAGCTTAGTAGTGGGAGCGGCCTACAATGAGCAGTTCTTC
>TRBJ2-2|TRBV5-1|few|TRBD1
CASSVQGAQIGELFF
TGCGCCAGCAGCGTTCAGGGGGCGCAGATCGGGGAGCTGTTTTTT
>TRBJ2-1|TRBV5-1|NA|NA
CASSIRPDYNEQFF
TGCGCCAGCAGTATTCGTCCAGACTACAATGAGCAGTTCTTC
>TRBJ1-5|TRBV2|NA|TRBD1
CASSGGTADQPQHF
TGTGCCAGCAGTGGCGGGACAGCAGATCAGCCCCAGCATTTT
>TRBJ1-6|TRBV25-1|NA|TRBD1
CASSVGTDNSPLHF
TGTGCCAGCAGTGTCGGGACAGATAATTCACCCCTCCACTTT
>TRBJ2-5|TRBV27|NA|NA
CASSKFGRGETQYF
TGTGCCAGCAGCAAATTCGGAAGGGGGGAGACCCAGTACTTC
>TRBJ2-3|TRBV5-1|NA|TRBD2
CASSLAGGTTDTQYF
TGCGCCAGCAGCTTAGCGGGAGGCACCACAGATACGCAGTATTTT
>TRBJ1-5|TRBV18|NA|TRBD1
CASSRQGAGDQPQHF
TGTGCCAGCTCACGACAGGGGGCAGGCGATCAGCCCCAGCATTTT
>TRBJ2-1|TRBV7-6|NA|TRBD2
CASSLGGGRTYNEQFF
TGTGCCAGCAGCTTAGGCGGCGGGAGAACTTACAATGAGCAGTTCTTC
>TRBJ1-4|TRBV5-1|NA|NA
CASSSEGQGWEKLFF
TGCGCCAGCAGCTCGGAAGGTCAGGGGTGGGAAAAACTGTTTTTT